The rows below give T cell receptor beta chains drawn from one sample of a study of cytomegalovirus exposure and HLA in healthy donors. Only in-frame clones appear in the TCRdb table, and some are missing; sequencing was by immunoSEQ multiplex PCR. This sample yields approximately 27,000 clones, of which 70% are seen a single time; 3.5% to 4.5% belongs to the top ten. The sample was PBMCs. The receptors originated from a woman aged 50 to 65 in good health and CMV-seronegative. Both conserved end residues are part of each CDR3. The order of the fields is V gene, D gene, clone size, J gene, CDR3 DNA, CDR3 protein. A D gene is named only where the DNA matches it firmly. The size entry is marked missing in some rows and otherwise reads once, few, many or a size class.

V: TRBV4-1
D: -
size: medium-sized
J: TRBJ1-1
DNA: TGCGCCAGCAGCCAAGGGGCTGGCATGGCTTTCTTT
CDR3: CASSQGAGMAFF

V: TRBV5-1
D: TRBD1
size: -
J: TRBJ1-1
DNA: TGCGCCAGCAGCTTGGAGCCCAGGGGGCTACATGAAGCTTTCTTT
CDR3: CASSLEPRGLHEAFF

V: TRBV27
D: TRBD1
size: -
J: TRBJ1-2
DNA: TGTGCCAGCAGCCCCCGACAGGGTGGCTACACCTTC
CDR3: CASSPRQGGYTF

V: TRBV5-1
D: -
size: -
J: TRBJ1-1
DNA: TGCGCCAGCGCACAAAGGGGAAACACTGAAGCTTTCTTT
CDR3: CASAQRGNTEAFF

V: TRBV29-1
D: TRBD1
size: -
J: TRBJ1-1
DNA: TGCAGCGGAAGACAGGGGGGGAGAGACACTGAAGCTTTCTTT
CDR3: CSGRQGGRDTEAFF

V: TRBV18
D: -
size: -
J: TRBJ1-4
DNA: TGTGCCAGCCTCTCGGGGAGGACTAATGAAAAACTGTTTTTT
CDR3: CASLSGRTNEKLFF

V: TRBV6-5
D: -
size: -
J: TRBJ1-2
DNA: TGTGCCAGCAGTTACGGGGCCTATGGCTACACCTTC
CDR3: CASSYGAYGYTF

V: TRBV4-1
D: TRBD2
size: -
J: TRBJ2-1
DNA: TGCGCCAGCAGCCCGAGATTAGGTAGCGGGGGGAACAATGAGCAGTTCTTC
CDR3: CASSPRLGSGGNNEQFF

V: TRBV7-9
D: -
size: -
J: TRBJ2-7
DNA: TGTGCCAGCAGCCCCACAGGGACGGCGCACGAGCAGTACTTC
CDR3: CASSPTGTAHEQYF

V: TRBV5-8
D: TRBD2
size: -
J: TRBJ2-1
DNA: TGTGCCAGCAGCCCGAGACTAGCCCCAGCTCTTTATGAGCAGTTCTTC
CDR3: CASSPRLAPALYEQFF

V: TRBV9
D: TRBD1
size: -
J: TRBJ2-5
DNA: TGTGCCAGCAGCGTAACAGGGGTGGAAGAGACCCAGTACTTC
CDR3: CASSVTGVEETQYF

V: TRBV28
D: -
size: -
J: TRBJ1-1
DNA: TGTGCCAGCCCCCCTGCGGGTAAGAACACTGAAGCTTTCTTT
CDR3: CASPPAGKNTEAFF

V: TRBV9
D: TRBD1
size: -
J: TRBJ1-1
DNA: TGTGCCAGCAGCTACACCGGGACAGGGGGCACTGAAGCTTTCTTT
CDR3: CASSYTGTGGTEAFF

V: TRBV2
D: TRBD2
size: -
J: TRBJ2-5
DNA: TGTGCCAGCATGTCCGGGACTAGCGGGTTGCAAGAGACCCAGTACTTC
CDR3: CASMSGTSGLQETQYF

V: TRBV29-1
D: -
size: -
J: TRBJ2-1
DNA: TGCAGCGTTGTGAGGACCTACAATGAGCAGTTCTTC
CDR3: CSVVRTYNEQFF

V: TRBV7-3
D: -
size: -
J: TRBJ2-1
DNA: TGTGCCAGCAGCCCCGGGCTCGCGAGCGGTGAGCAGTTCTTC
CDR3: CASSPGLASGEQFF

V: TRBV30
D: -
size: -
J: TRBJ2-1
DNA: TGTGCCTGGAGTGGACAGCACAATGAGCAGTTCTTC
CDR3: CAWSGQHNEQFF

V: TRBV7-9
D: -
size: -
J: TRBJ1-2
DNA: TGTGCCAGCAGCGCGGGCCTCTATGGCTACACCTTC
CDR3: CASSAGLYGYTF

V: TRBV9
D: -
size: few
J: TRBJ2-7
DNA: TGTGCCAGCAGCGTGGGAGGGGGAAACAACGAGCAGTACTTC
CDR3: CASSVGGGNNEQYF

V: TRBV29-1
D: -
size: -
J: TRBJ1-3
DNA: TGCAGCGTATCTATCTCGCAGGGAATAGGAAACACCATATATTTT
CDR3: CSVSISQGIGNTIYF

V: TRBV29-1
D: TRBD1
size: -
J: TRBJ2-2
DNA: TGCACCGGGACAGGCTACACCGGGGAGCTGTTTTTT
CDR3: CTGTGYTGELFF

V: TRBV5-6
D: TRBD1
size: -
J: TRBJ1-2
DNA: TGTGCCAGCAGCCCACGGACAGGGAGAGACTATGGCTACACCTTC
CDR3: CASSPRTGRDYGYTF

V: TRBV6-5
D: -
size: -
J: TRBJ2-2
DNA: TGTGCCAGCAGTTTTTGGACTACCGACACCGGGGAGCTGTTTTTT
CDR3: CASSFWTTDTGELFF

V: TRBV1
D: -
size: -
J: TRBJ2-2
DNA: TGCACCAGCAGCCAAGCTCCCGGGACTAGCGGGAGGGCCAACACCGGGGAGCTGTTTTTT
CDR3: CTSSQAPGTSGRANTGELFF

V: TRBV28
D: TRBD1
size: -
J: TRBJ1-4
DNA: TGTGCCAGCAGTTCGCGGACAGGGGGCCTTGAAAAACTGTTTTTT
CDR3: CASSSRTGGLEKLFF

V: TRBV6-5
D: -
size: -
J: TRBJ2-7
DNA: TGTGCCAGCAGTTCCGCAGGGGATCGGCCCTACGAGCAGTACTTC
CDR3: CASSSAGDRPYEQYF

V: TRBV29-1
D: TRBD1
size: -
J: TRBJ1-2
DNA: TGCAGCGTTGCAGGACAGGGGTTTCGCTACACCTTC
CDR3: CSVAGQGFRYTF

V: TRBV9
D: TRBD2
size: -
J: TRBJ2-3
DNA: TGTGCCAGCAGCCAATGGACTAGCGACACAGATACGCAGTATTTT
CDR3: CASSQWTSDTDTQYF